The sequence of this TCR beta chain was determined in a study of shared clonotypes between healthy human individuals. Overall study findings and caveats: The naive CD4 repertoires of several donors were compared, and around 4.7% of clonotypes were shared. Generation of non-shared clonotypes was less probable than generation of clonotypes shared by all four donors.

In the case of this clone: The antigen is unknown.

Germline V gene lookup returns CDR1 MGHRA and CDR2 YSYEKL. The ends lost 3 bases at V and 7 bases at J; junction bases unmatched: 14. The CDR3 is made up of 16 amino acids. Evenly divided among several immunoSEQ plates was the genomic DNA of each subset. Sequenced by immunoSEQ multiplex PCR; TCRdb stores in-frame clones only, minus some. The sample has millions of clones, around nine tenths seen once; the top ten hold roughly 0.13%. Splitting the CD4+ cells yielded a CD45RA+ naive subset and a CD45RA-negative memory subset. The clonotype comes from a young man in good health. The rearrangement uses TRBV4-1 and TRBJ1-2; 7 nucleotides match TRBD1. Sequencing input: naive CD4+ T cells sorted from blood. The subset is: CD45RA+ positively selected. The CDR3 protein is CASSQNPVTGLGGYTF. The CDR3 region has the DNA TGCGCCAGCAGCCAGAATCCCGTGACAGGGCTTGGTGGCTACACCTTC.